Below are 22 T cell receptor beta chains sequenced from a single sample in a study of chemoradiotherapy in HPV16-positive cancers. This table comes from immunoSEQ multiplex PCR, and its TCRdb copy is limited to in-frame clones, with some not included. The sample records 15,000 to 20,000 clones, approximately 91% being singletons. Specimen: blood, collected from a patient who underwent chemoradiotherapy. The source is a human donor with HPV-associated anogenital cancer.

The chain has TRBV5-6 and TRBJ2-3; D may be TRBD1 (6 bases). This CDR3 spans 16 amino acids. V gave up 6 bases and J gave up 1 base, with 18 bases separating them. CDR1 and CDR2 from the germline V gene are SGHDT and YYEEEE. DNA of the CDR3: TGTGCCAGCACCAAACAGGGTTGGAAGGGCACAGATACGCAGTATTTT. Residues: CASTKQGWKGTDTQYF.

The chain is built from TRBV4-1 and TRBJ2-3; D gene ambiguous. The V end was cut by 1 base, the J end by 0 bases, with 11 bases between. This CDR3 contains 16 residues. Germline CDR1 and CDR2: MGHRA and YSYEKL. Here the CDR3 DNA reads TGCGCCAGCAGCCAAGTCCCTAGAACTAGCACAGATACGCAGTATTTT. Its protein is CASSQVPRTSTDTQYF.

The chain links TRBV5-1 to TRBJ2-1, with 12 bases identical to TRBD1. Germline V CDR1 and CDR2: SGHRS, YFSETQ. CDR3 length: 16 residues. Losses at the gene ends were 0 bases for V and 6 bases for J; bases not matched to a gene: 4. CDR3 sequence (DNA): TGCGCCAGCAGCTTGGGTGGGACAGGGGGCTTCAATGAGCAGTTCTTC. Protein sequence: CASSLGGTGGFNEQFF.

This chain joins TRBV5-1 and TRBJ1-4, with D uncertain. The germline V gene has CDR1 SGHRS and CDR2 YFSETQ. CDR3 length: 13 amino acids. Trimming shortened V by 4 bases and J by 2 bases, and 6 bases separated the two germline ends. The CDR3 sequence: CASSSTTNEKLFF. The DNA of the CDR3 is TGCGCCAGCAGCAGCACGACTAATGAAAAACTGTTTTTT.

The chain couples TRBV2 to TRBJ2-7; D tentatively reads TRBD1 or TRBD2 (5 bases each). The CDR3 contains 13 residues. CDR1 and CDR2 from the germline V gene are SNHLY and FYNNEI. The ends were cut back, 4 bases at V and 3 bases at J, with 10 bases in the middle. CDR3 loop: CASSVEGHYEQYF. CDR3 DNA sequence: TGTGCCAGCAGTGTCGAGGGGCACTACGAGCAGTACTTC.

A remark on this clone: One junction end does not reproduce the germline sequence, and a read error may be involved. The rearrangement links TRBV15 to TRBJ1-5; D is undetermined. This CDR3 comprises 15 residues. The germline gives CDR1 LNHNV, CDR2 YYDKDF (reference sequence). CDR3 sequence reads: CATSGDTYSNQPQHF. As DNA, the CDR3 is TGTGCCACCAGCGGAGACACTTATAGCAATCAGCCCCAGCATTTT.

In nucleotides, the CDR3 is TGTGCCAGCAGCTTAGTCGGGGCGGCAGATACGCAGTATTTT. Translating it yields CASSLVGAADTQYF. This sequence joins TRBV7-2 and TRBJ2-3; D may match TRBD1 or TRBD2 (5 bases each). Trimming left V 1 base short and J 4 bases short, with 9 bases between. The CDR3 is 14 amino acids. From germline, CDR1 is SGHTA and CDR2 FQGNSA.

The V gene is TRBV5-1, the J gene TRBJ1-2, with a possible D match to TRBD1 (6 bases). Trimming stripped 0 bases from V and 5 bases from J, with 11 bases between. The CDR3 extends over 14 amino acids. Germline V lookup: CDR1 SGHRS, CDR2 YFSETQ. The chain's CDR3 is CASSLDGQGYGYTF. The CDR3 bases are TGCGCCAGCAGCTTGGATGGGCAGGGGTATGGCTACACCTTC.

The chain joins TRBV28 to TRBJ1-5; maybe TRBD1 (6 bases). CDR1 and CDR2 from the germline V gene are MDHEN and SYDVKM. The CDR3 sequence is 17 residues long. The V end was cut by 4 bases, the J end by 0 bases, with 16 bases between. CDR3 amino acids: CASSYFQGHDSNQPQHF. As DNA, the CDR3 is TGTGCCAGCAGTTACTTTCAGGGGCACGATAGCAATCAGCCCCAGCATTTT.

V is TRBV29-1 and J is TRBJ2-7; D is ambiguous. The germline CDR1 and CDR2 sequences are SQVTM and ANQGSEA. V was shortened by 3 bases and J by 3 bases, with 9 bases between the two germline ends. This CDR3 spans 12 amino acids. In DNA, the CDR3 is TGCAGCGTTGACCCGGACGGCTACGAGCAGTACTTC. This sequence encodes CSVDPDGYEQYF.

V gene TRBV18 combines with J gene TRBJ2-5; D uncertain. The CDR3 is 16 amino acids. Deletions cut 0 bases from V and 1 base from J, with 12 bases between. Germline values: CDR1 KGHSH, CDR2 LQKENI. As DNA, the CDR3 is TGTGCCAGCTCACCACCGGCTTCAGTTTTCCAAGAGACCCAGTACTTC. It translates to CASSPPASVFQETQYF.

CDR3 loop: CASSPQGIYEQYV. The CDR3 bases are TGTGCCAGCAGCCCACAAGGTATTTACGAGCAGTACGTC. V gene TRBV14 combines with J gene TRBJ2-7; no clear D. CDR3 size: 13 residues. The V end was cut by 4 bases, the J end by 4 bases, with 11 bases between. Per germline, CDR1 SGHDN and CDR2 FVKESK.

The CDR3 sequence: CASSLVRQGSTDTQYF. Written as DNA, the CDR3 is TGCGCCAGCAGCTTGGTCCGACAGGGGTCCACAGATACGCAGTATTTT. V and J are TRBV5-1 and TRBJ2-3; 8 bases align to TRBD1. Unmatched junction bases numbered 5, after V lost 0 bases and J lost 2 bases. Germline V gene data show CDR1 as SGHRS and CDR2 as YFSETQ. This CDR3 contains 16 residues.

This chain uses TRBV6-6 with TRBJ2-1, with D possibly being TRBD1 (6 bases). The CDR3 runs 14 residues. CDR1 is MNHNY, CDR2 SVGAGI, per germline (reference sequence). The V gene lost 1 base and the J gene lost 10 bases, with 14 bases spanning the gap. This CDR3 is CASSYLTQGGEQFF. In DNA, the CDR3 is TGTGCCAGCAGTTACTTAACACAGGGCGGAGAGCAGTTCTTC.

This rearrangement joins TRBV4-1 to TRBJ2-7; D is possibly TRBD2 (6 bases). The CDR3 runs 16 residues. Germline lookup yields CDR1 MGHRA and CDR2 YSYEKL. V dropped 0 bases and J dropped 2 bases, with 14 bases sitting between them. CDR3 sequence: CASSQDWPGGTYEQYF. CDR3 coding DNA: TGCGCCAGCAGCCAAGATTGGCCAGGAGGGACCTACGAGCAGTACTTC.

For the CDR3, the DNA is TGTGCCAGCAGCCCACCTGTGGCAGGGGGCGGTGAAAAACTGTTTTTT. Its protein product is CASSPPVAGGGEKLFF. The V gene is TRBV7-9, the J gene TRBJ1-4; 8 bases line up with TRBD1. Germline CDR1 and CDR2: SEHNR and FQNEAQ (reference sequence). There are 16 residues in the CDR3. Trimming took 5 bases from V and 7 from J; bases not matched to a gene: 12.

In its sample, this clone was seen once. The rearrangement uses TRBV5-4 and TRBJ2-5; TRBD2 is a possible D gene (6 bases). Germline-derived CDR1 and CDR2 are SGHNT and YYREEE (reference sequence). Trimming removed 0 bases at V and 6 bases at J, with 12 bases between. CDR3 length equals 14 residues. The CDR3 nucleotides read TGTGCCAGCAGCTTGGAACAGGCGGGACAGACCCAGTACTTC. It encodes CASSLEQAGQTQYF.

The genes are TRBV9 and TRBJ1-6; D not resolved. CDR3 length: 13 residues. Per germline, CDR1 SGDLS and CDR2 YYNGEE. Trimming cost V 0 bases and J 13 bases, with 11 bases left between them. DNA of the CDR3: TGTGCCAGCAGCGTAGGGTCCCTGAAGCCCCTCCACTTT. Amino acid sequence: CASSVGSLKPLHF.

The CDR3 DNA is TGTGCCAGCAGCAAGGGAGGGGGCGAAATACAAGAGACCCAGTACTTC. This gives the protein CASSKGGGEIQETQYF. The rearrangement links TRBV9 to TRBJ2-5, with D possibly being TRBD1 or TRBD2 (7 bases each). The CDR3 loop spans 16 amino acids. V lost 4 bases, J lost 2 bases, and 18 bases lay in between. CDR1 and CDR2 from the germline V gene are SGDLS and YYNGEE.

The CDR3 sequence is CASSLIDNQPQHF. CDR3 nucleotide sequence: TGTGCCAGCAGCTTAATTGATAATCAGCCCCAGCATTTT. The chain has TRBV7-2 and TRBJ1-5; D is undetermined. The ends were cut back, 2 bases at V and 4 bases at J, with 6 bases in the middle. The CDR3 contains 13 residues. Germline V gives CDR1 SGHTA, CDR2 FQGNSA. The full variable domain, completed using reference TRBV7-2 and TRBJ1-5, is GAGVSQSPSNKVTEKGKDVELRCDPISGHTALYWYRQSLGQGLEFLIYFQGNSAPDKSGLPSDRFSAERTGGSVSTLTIQRTQQEDSAVYLCASSLIDNQPQHFGDGTRLSIL.

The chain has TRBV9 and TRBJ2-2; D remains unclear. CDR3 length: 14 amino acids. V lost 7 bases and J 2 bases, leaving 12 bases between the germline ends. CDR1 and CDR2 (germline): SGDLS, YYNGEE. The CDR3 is CASGQSPNTGELFF. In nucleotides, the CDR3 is TGTGCCAGCGGCCAGAGTCCAAACACCGGGGAGCTGTTTTTT. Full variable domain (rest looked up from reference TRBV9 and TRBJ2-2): DSGVTQTPKHLITATGQRVTLRCSPRSGDLSVYWYQQSLDQGLQFLIQYYNGEERAKGNILERFSAQQFPDLHSELNLSSLELGDSALYFCASGQSPNTGELFFGEGSRLTVL.

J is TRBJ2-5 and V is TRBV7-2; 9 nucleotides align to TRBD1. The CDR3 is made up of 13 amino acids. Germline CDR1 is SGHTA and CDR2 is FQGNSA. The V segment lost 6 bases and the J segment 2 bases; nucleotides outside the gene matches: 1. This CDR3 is CASRGTGQETQYF. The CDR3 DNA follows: TGTGCCAGCAGGGGGACAGGGCAAGAGACCCAGTACTTC.